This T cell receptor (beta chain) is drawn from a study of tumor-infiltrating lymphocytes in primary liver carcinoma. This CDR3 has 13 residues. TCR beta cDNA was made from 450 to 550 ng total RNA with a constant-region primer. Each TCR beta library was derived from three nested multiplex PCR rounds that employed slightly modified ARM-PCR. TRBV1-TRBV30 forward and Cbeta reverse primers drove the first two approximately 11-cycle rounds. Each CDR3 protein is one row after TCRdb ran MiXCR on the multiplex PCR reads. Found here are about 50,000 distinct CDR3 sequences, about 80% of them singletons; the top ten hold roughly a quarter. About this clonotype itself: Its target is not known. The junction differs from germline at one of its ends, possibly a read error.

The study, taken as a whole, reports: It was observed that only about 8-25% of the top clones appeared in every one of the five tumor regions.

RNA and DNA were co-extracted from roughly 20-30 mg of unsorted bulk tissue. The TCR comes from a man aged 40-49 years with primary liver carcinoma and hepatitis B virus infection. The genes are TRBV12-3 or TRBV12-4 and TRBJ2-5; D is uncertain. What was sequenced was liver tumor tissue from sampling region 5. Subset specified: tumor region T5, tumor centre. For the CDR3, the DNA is TGTACCAGGAGTTTTGGCGAACCAGAGACCCAGTACTTC. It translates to CTRSFGEPETQYF.